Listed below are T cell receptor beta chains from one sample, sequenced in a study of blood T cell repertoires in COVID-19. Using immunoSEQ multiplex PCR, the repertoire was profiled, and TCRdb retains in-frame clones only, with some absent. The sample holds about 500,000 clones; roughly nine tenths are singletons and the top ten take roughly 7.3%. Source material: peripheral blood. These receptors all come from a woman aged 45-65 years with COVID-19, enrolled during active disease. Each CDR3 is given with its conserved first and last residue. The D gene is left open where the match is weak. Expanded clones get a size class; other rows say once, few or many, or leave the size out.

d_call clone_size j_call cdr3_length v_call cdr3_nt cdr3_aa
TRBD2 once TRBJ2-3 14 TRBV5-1 TGCGCCAGCAGTACGACTAGCGGGGCAGATACGCAGTATTTT CASSTTSGADTQYF
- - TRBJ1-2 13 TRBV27 TGTGCCAGCAGCCCCCGGGGTCGGTATGGCTACACCTTC CASSPRGRYGYTF
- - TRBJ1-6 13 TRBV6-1 TGTGCCAGCAGTGAAGTAGCCACCCCACTCCTCCACTTT CASSEVATPLLHF
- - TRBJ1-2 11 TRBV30 TGTGCCTGGAGTGTGTCTTATGGCTACACCTTC CAWSVSYGYTF
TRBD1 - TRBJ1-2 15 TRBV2 TGTGCCAGCAGTGACCCGGGACAGGGCAGCTATGGCTACACCTTC CASSDPGQGSYGYTF
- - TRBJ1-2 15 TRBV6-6 TGTGCCAGCAGTTACTTTGGGGCGAGCGATTATGGCTACACCTTC CASSYFGASDYGYTF
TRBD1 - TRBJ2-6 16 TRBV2 TGTGCCAGCCTCGACAGGGCCTCTCTAGAGGCCAACGTCCTGACTTTC CASLDRASLEANVLTF
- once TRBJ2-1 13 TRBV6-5 TGTGCCAGCAGCCCCCGGGGCTACAATGAGCAGTTCTTC CASSPRGYNEQFF
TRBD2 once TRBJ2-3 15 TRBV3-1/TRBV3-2 TGTGCCAGCAGCCAAGAAACTAGCGGGGGAGATACGCAGTATTTT CASSQETSGGDTQYF
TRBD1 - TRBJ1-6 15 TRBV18 TGTGCCAGCTCACTGACAGGGGGTACTGTCGTGGCCCTCCACTTT CASSLTGGTVVALHF
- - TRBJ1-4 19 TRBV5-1 TGCGCCAGCAGCACCCACTTAGGCGGGTCAAGCGCAACTAATGAAAAACTGTTTTTT CASSTHLGGSSATNEKLFF
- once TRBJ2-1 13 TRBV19 TGTGCCAGTAGTAGAGGCGCGGGCGCCGGGCAGTTCTTC CASSRGAGAGQFF